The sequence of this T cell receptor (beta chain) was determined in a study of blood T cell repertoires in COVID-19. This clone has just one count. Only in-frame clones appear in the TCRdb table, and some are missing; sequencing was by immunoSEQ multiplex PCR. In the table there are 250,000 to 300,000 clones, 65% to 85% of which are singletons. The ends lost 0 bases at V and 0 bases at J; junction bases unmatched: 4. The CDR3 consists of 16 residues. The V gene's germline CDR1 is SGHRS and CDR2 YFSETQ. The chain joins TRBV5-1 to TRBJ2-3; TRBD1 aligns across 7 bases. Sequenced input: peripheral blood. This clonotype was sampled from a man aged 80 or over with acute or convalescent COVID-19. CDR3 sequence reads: CASSLGRTGSTDTQYF. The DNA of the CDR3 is TGCGCCAGCAGCTTGGGGCGGACAGGAAGCACAGATACGCAGTATTTT.